This T cell receptor (beta chain) was captured by sequencing in a study of shared clonotypes between healthy human individuals. Study-wide results and caveats: The diversity represented, both genetic and in exposure history, was limited by few donors. Memory subsets generally showed lower estimated richness than naive subsets.

This clone was detected only once. Its antigen is unknown. Data came from immunoSEQ multiplex PCR; TCRdb stores just in-frame clones and leaves some out. Of over 1.5 million clones listed, approximately 98% are singletons. V shed 0 bases and J shed 5 bases, with 11 bases lying between them. This CDR3 spans 14 amino acids. CDR1 is LNHNV, CDR2 YYDKDF, per germline (reference sequence). The TCR comes from a man aged 25 to 40 in good health. This chain links TRBV15 with TRBJ2-7; tentatively, D is TRBD2 (5 bases). The sequencing sample was made of naive CD4+ T cells sorted from blood. The subset: CD45RA+ positively selected. The CDR3: CATSRDSGGNEQYF. The CDR3 coding sequence is TGTGCCACCAGCAGAGATTCCGGAGGAAACGAGCAGTACTTC. The full variable domain, in which reference TRBV15 and TRBJ2-7 provide the parts outside the CDR3, is DAMVIQNPRYQVTQFGKPVTLSCSQTLNHNVMYWYQQKSSQAPKLLFHYYDKDFNNEADTPDNFQSRRPNTSFCFLDIRSPGLGDTAMYLCATSRDSGGNEQYFGPGTRLTVT.